A selection of T cell receptor beta chains follows, all from one sample in a study of shared clonotypes between healthy human individuals. Assay: immunoSEQ multiplex PCR; the TCRdb copy retains only in-frame clones and omits some. The table includes millions of clones, around 93% detected once. The material sequenced was naive CD8+ T cells from PBMCs. The receptors were gathered from a man between 18 and 29 years old in good health. Some clones in this sample may be carry-over from other donors' samples. The CDR3 runs from the conserved cysteine through the conserved F or W. D genes are given only for firm matches. Where a row states a size, it is once, few, many or the class of an expanded clone; other rows omit it.

v_gene	j_gene	d_gene	abundance	CDR3aa	CDR3nt
TRBV9	TRBJ2-5	TRBD1	.	CASSLWTGPSETQYF	TGTGCCAGCAGCCTTTGGACAGGGCCAAGTGAGACCCAGTACTTC
TRBV7-3	TRBJ2-6	.	.	CASSPTISGANVLTF	TGTGCCAGCAGCCCCACGATCTCTGGGGCCAACGTCCTGACTTTC
TRBV7-9	TRBJ2-1	TRBD2	.	CASSLILAAHEQFF	TGTGCCAGCAGCTTAATACTAGCGGCCCATGAGCAGTTCTTC
TRBV7-6	TRBJ2-2	TRBD2	.	CASSLDGGTSGSNTGELFF	TGTGCCAGCAGCTTAGACGGCGGGACTAGCGGGAGCAATACCGGGGAGCTGTTTTTT
TRBV19	TRBJ1-1	.	.	CASSRTGGVLTEAFF	TGTGCCAGTAGCCGAACCGGGGGGGTATTGACTGAAGCTTTCTTT
TRBV5-6	TRBJ2-5	TRBD2	few	CASSFRWREGWETQYF	TGTGCCAGCAGCTTCCGGTGGCGGGAGGGCTGGGAGACCCAGTACTTC
TRBV4-2	TRBJ1-1	TRBD1	.	CASSHSGQGNTEAFF	TGTGCCAGCAGCCATTCGGGACAGGGGAACACTGAAGCTTTCTTT
TRBV30	TRBJ1-2	.	.	CAWSESGSYGYTF	TGTGCCTGGAGTGAGTCAGGGAGCTATGGCTACACCTTC
TRBV7-6	TRBJ2-7	TRBD2	.	CASSVIAGGDEQYF	TGTGCCAGCAGCGTAATAGCGGGAGGTGACGAGCAGTACTTC
TRBV7-8	TRBJ2-7	TRBD2	.	CASRGGSGYEQYF	TGTGCCAGCCGGGGCGGGAGCGGGTACGAGCAGTACTTC
TRBV7-2	TRBJ2-7	TRBD2	.	CASSLRPGRAYEQYF	TGTGCCAGCAGCTTACGTCCCGGGAGGGCCTACGAGCAGTACTTC
TRBV30	TRBJ1-1	.	few	CAGSMNTEAFF	TGTGCCGGGAGCATGAACACTGAAGCTTTCTTT
TRBV29-1	TRBJ2-3	TRBD2	.	CSVSGTSGITDTQYF	TGCAGCGTCTCTGGGACTAGCGGCATCACAGATACGCAGTATTTT
TRBV7-8	TRBJ1-1	.	.	CASSPLGRGTEAFF	TGTGCCAGCAGCCCTCTAGGGCGCGGCACTGAAGCTTTCTTT
TRBV27	TRBJ1-2	.	few	CASSLSTGYGYTF	TGTGCCAGCAGTTTATCCACAGGCTATGGCTACACCTTC
TRBV7-9	TRBJ2-1	TRBD2	.	CASSLRLAGDNEQFF	TGTGCCAGCAGCTTAAGACTAGCGGGAGACAATGAGCAGTTCTTC
TRBV7-9	TRBJ2-1	TRBD2	.	CASSSSLGAGGGNEQFF	TGTGCCAGCAGCTCGAGCCTAGGTGCGGGAGGGGGCAATGAGCAGTTCTTC